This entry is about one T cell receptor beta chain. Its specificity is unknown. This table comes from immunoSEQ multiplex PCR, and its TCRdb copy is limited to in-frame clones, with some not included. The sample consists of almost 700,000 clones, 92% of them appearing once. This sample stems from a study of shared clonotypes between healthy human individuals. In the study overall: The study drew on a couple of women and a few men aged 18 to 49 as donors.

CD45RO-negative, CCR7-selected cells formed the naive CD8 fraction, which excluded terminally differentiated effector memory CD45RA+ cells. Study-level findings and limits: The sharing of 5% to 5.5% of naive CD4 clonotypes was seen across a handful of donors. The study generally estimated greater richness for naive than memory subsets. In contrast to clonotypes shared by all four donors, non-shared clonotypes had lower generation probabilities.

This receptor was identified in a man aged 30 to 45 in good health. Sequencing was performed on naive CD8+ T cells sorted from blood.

The CDR3 DNA is TGTGCCAGCAGCCTCCCCCTACGGAATGAGCAGTTCTTC. Protein sequence: CASSLPLRNEQFF. The chain links TRBV28 to TRBJ2-1; no clear D. Germline values: CDR1 MDHEN, CDR2 SYDVKM. V was trimmed by 6 bases and J by 7 bases, leaving 13 bases between them. This CDR3 region has 13 residues. Together with reference TRBV28 and TRBJ2-1, the CDR3 gives the full variable domain: DVKVTQSSRYLVKRTGEKVFLECVQDMDHENMFWYRQDPGLGLRLIYFSYDVKMKEKGDIPEGYSVSREKKERFSLILESASTNQTSMYLCASSLPLRNEQFFGPGTRLTVL.